This T cell receptor beta chain originates from a study of cytomegalovirus exposure and HLA in healthy donors. As concerns this clone: Its antigen is not known.

This CDR3 spans 17 amino acids. Germline loops: CDR1 PRHDT, CDR2 FYEKMQ (reference sequence). The V gene end was trimmed by 3 bases and the J gene end by 4 bases; junction bases not matched to a gene: 6. The PCR used 60 Vbeta and 13 Jbeta primers. TCRdb's table, derived via immunoSEQ multiplex PCR, lists solely in-frame clones and lacks some. This sample has 140,000 to 150,000 clones, with roughly two thirds found just once. Study-wide findings and caveats: Immune exposure was documented only through CMV serostatus.

The genes are TRBV13 and TRBJ2-3; 14 nucleotides align to TRBD2. The sequencing input was PBMCs. The TCR originated in a male donor in good health and CMV-seronegative. The CDR3 region has the DNA TGTGCCAGCAGCTTCATGACTAGCGGGGGGGGACCAGATACGCAGTATTTT. This translates into CASSFMTSGGGPDTQYF.